The 2 T cell receptor beta chains reported below all come from one sample, sequenced in a study of T cell responses to AZD1222 COVID-19 vaccine. Produced via immunoSEQ multiplex PCR; TCRdb's table is partial and in-frame only. The sample lists almost 70,000 clones; about four fifths were seen once. The specimen was peripheral blood, collected 28 days after the second AZD1222 dose. These receptors came from an adult who received the AZD1222 COVID-19 vaccine.

The chain carries TRBV5-8 and TRBJ2-7; D is perhaps TRBD2 (5 bases). The CDR3 has 14 amino acids. V dropped 4 bases and J dropped 6 bases, with 17 bases sitting between them. The germline V gene has CDR1 SGHTS and CDR2 YDEGEE. The CDR3 DNA is TGTGCCAGCAGCCACCTGGACGGGAAGGTCGAGCAGTACTTC. Translated, it gives CASSHLDGKVEQYF.

The chain carries TRBV30 and TRBJ2-3; D gene unclear. This CDR3 comprises 11 residues. V lost 2 bases to trimming and J lost 5 bases, with 5 bases between them. The germline V gene encodes CDR1 GTSNPN and CDR2 SVGIG (reference sequence). CDR3 sequence reads: CAWSLGDTQYF. Written as DNA, the CDR3 is TGTGCCTGGAGTTTGGGAGATACGCAGTATTTT.